These T cell receptor beta chains were read from a single sample in a study of T cells in Graves' hyperthyroidism and ophthalmopathy. TCRdb itself ran the multiplex PCR reads through MiXCR, one entry per CDR3 protein. The sample holds about 420,000 distinct CDR3 sequences, 15% to 19% seen once. Material: blood. The receptors shown here come from a woman aged 18 to 35 with Graves' hyperthyroidism. Each CDR3 is given without its conserved first and last residue. Fields, in order: V gene, J gene, clone size, CDR3 protein. Clone size appears in some rows only: once, few, many, or a class for an expanded clone.

V: TRBV20-1
J: TRBJ2-4
size: many
CDR3: SAPGQANIQY

V: TRBV7-3
J: TRBJ2-3
size: many
CDR3: ASSPYRGRGTDTQY

V: TRBV7-2
J: TRBJ2-1
size: .
CDR3: ASSFPLKRGLYNEQF

V: TRBV4-3
J: TRBJ2-2
size: .
CDR3: ASSHRGEVTGELF

V: TRBV20-1
J: TRBJ2-7
size: few
CDR3: SARPTSGGDYEQY

V: TRBV13
J: TRBJ1-2
size: few
CDR3: ASSSSAGNYGYT

V: TRBV6-2/TRBV6-3
J: TRBJ1-5
size: many
CDR3: ASSYERGKVQQPQH

V: TRBV20-1
J: TRBJ2-7
size: few
CDR3: SASKAESISYEQY

V: TRBV20-1
J: TRBJ2-1
size: many
CDR3: SARVGRLKQF

V: TRBV11-2
J: TRBJ2-3
size: many
CDR3: ASSRSGAHPTDTQY

V: TRBV6-2/TRBV6-3
J: TRBJ1-1
size: medium-sized
CDR3: ASSYREYSEAF

V: TRBV7-8
J: TRBJ2-5
size: many
CDR3: ASSSNEGGETQY

V: TRBV7-2
J: TRBJ2-7
size: many
CDR3: ASSRRTVSYEQY

V: TRBV10-2
J: TRBJ1-1
size: .
CDR3: TSRTKGQGVVNTEAF

V: TRBV6-1
J: TRBJ2-1
size: few
CDR3: ASSESTDRYNEQF

V: TRBV5-1
J: TRBJ1-1
size: many
CDR3: ASSLTPGGNTEAF

V: TRBV6-5
J: TRBJ2-3
size: .
CDR3: ASSYRLGSDTQY

V: TRBV11-2
J: TRBJ2-5
size: many
CDR3: ASSWGQGRGETQY

V: TRBV24-1
J: TRBJ2-2
size: few
CDR3: ATSDFGELF

V: TRBV5-8
J: TRBJ1-5
size: many
CDR3: ASSSLGADQPQH

V: TRBV20-1
J: TRBJ1-1
size: few
CDR3: SARVGRLNTEAF

V: TRBV12-3/TRBV12-4
J: TRBJ2-3
size: many
CDR3: ASSLGTGSTDTQY

V: TRBV5-1
J: TRBJ2-3
size: many
CDR3: ASSLHGAFTDTQY

V: TRBV19
J: TRBJ1-5
size: many
CDR3: ASSRSAGHPPQH

V: TRBV28
J: TRBJ1-4
size: .
CDR3: ASSPDRSQLNEKLF

V: TRBV6-5
J: TRBJ2-5
size: many
CDR3: ASSYSETQY

V: TRBV5-1
J: TRBJ2-3
size: many
CDR3: ASSPNYRGDTQY

V: TRBV2
J: TRBJ2-1
size: many
CDR3: ASSHAGATYNEQF

V: TRBV9
J: TRBJ1-1
size: few
CDR3: ASSLPTTGANTEAF

V: TRBV3-1
J: TRBJ2-7
size: .
CDR3: ASSQDTGWGYEQY

V: TRBV11-1
J: TRBJ2-7
size: once
CDR3: ASSRTSGGPRNYEQY

V: TRBV3-1
J: TRBJ1-2
size: .
CDR3: ASSQVYGGYT

V: TRBV6-1
J: TRBJ2-3
size: .
CDR3: ASSSLSPTDTQY

V: TRBV7-9
J: TRBJ1-1
size: few
CDR3: ASSLEGTGRTEAF

V: TRBV24-1
J: TRBJ2-4
size: .
CDR3: AILASPLNGKNIQY

V: TRBV7-2
J: TRBJ2-3
size: many
CDR3: ASSTQGGRFESTDTQY

V: TRBV20-1
J: TRBJ2-2
size: many
CDR3: SARGGRINTGELF

V: TRBV20-1
J: TRBJ2-4
size: many
CDR3: SSDREGKNIQY

V: TRBV10-1
J: TRBJ2-1
size: few
CDR3: ASSESRLAGGPEQF

V: TRBV12-3/TRBV12-4
J: TRBJ1-5
size: many
CDR3: ASSLNQPQH

V: TRBV2
J: TRBJ1-5
size: few
CDR3: ASSSLGRVQGNQPQH